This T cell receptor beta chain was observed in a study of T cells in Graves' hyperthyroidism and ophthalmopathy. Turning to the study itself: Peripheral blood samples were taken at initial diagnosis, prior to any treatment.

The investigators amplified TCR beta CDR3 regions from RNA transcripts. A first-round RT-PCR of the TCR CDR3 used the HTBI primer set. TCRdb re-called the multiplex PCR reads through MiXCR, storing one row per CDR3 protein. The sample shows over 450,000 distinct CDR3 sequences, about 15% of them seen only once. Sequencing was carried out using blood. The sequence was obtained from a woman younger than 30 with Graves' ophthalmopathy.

This chain's CDR3 is CASSPPGERPDEQFF. The CDR3 DNA sequence: TGTGCCAGCAGTCCCCCGGGGGAACGGCCGGATGAGCAGTTCTTC. V is TRBV28 and J is TRBJ2-1; possibly TRBD2 for D (6 bases). The CDR3 loop spans 15 amino acids. V shed 5 bases and J shed 8 bases, with 19 bases lying between them. The germline CDR1 and CDR2 sequences are MDHEN and SYDVKM.